This T cell receptor beta chain appears in the sequencing data of a study of response to subunit inactivated influenza vaccine. TCRdb reanalysed the RT-PCR reads using MiXCR and keeps one entry per CDR3 protein. The sample contains 710,000 or so distinct CDR3 sequences, around 16% of which appear only once. This clonotype was detected only a few times. This material consisted of PBMCs from blood, taken 11 to 12 days after vaccination. This TCR was sampled from a man aged 45-65 years who received an inactivated influenza vaccine.

This CDR3 reads CASSLMPGDGARYGYTF. The CDR3 nucleotides read TGTGCCAGCAGCTTAATGCCTGGGGACGGAGCGAGATATGGCTACACCTTC. The rearrangement joins TRBV11-2 to TRBJ1-2; D might be TRBD1 (5 bases). Trimming removed 2 bases from V and 5 bases from J, with 21 bases in between. The CDR3 contains 17 residues. Per germline, CDR1 SGHAT and CDR2 FQNNGV.